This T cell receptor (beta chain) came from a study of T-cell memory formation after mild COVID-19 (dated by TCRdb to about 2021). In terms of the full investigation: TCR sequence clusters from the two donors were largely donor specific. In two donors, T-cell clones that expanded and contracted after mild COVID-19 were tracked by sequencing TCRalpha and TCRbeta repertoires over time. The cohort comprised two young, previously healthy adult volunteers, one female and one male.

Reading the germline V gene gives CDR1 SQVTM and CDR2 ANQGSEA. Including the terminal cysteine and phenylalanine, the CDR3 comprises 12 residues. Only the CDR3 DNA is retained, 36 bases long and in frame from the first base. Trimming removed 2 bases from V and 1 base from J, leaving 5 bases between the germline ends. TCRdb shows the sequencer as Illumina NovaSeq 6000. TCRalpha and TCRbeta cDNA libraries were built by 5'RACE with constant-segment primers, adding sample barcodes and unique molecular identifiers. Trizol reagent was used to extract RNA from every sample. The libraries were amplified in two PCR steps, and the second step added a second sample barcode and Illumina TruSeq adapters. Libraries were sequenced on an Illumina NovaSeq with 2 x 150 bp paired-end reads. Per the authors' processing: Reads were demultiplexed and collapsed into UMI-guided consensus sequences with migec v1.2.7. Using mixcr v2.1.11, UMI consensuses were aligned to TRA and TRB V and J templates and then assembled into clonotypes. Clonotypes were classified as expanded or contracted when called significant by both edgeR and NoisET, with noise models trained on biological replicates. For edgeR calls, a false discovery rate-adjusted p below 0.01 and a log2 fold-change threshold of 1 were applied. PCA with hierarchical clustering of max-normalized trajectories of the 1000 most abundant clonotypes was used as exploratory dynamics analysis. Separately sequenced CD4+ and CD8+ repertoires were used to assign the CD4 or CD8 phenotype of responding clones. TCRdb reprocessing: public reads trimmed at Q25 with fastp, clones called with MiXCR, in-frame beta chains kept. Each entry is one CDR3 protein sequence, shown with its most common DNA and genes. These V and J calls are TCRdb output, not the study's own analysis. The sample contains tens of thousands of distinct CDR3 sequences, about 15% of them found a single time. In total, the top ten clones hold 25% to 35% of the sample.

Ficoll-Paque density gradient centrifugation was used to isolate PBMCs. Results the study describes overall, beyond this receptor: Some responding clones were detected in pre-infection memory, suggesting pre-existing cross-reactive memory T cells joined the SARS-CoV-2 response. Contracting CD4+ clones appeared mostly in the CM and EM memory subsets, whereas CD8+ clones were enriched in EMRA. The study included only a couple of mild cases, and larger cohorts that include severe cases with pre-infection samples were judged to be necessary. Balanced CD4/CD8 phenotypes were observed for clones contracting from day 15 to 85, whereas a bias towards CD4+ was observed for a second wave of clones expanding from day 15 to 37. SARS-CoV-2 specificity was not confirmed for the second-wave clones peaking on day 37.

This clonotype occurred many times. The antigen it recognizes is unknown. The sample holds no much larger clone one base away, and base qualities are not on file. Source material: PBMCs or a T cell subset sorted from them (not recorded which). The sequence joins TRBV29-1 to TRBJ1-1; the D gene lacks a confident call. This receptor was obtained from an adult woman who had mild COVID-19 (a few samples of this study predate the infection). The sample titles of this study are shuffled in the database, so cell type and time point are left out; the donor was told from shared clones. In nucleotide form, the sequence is TGCAGCGTTGAAAGACAGAACACTGAAGCTTTCTTT. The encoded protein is CSVERQNTEAFF.